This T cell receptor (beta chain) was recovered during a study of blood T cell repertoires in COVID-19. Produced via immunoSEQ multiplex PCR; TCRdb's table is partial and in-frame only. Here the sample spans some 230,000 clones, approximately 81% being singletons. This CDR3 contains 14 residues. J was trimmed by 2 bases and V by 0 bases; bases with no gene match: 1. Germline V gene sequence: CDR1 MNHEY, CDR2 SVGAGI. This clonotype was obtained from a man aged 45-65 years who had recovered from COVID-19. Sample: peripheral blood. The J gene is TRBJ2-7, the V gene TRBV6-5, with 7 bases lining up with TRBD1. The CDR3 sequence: CASSYSRGPYEQYF. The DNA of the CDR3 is TGTGCCAGCAGTTACTCTAGGGGGCCCTACGAGCAGTACTTC.